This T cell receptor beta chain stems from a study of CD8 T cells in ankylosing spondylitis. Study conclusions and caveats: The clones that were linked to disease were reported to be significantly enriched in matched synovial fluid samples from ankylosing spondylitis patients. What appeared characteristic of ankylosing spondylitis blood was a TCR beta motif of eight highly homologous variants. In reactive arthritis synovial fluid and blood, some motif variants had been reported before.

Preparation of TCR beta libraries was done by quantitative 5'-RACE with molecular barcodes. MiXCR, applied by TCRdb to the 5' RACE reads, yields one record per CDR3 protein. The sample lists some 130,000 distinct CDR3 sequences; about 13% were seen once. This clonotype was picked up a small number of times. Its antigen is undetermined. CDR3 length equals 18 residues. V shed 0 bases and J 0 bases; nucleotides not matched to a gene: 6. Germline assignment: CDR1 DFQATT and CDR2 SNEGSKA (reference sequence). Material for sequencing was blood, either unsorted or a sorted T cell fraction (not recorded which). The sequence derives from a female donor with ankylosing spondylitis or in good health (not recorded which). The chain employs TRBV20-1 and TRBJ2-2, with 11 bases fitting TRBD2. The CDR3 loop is CSARDRTSGSTNTGELFF. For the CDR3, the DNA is TGCAGTGCTAGAGATCGAACTAGCGGGAGCACGAACACCGGGGAGCTGTTTTTT.